This T cell receptor beta chain was identified during a study of blood T cell repertoires in COVID-19. In the study overall: Whether acute or convalescent, the COVID-19 samples came from the United States, Italy and Spain. T cells, B-cell-depleted T cells, or PBMCs supplied cDNA or gDNA.

In the original workflow: Amplifying reference gene primers gave estimates of nucleated cell counts. Using immunoSEQ multiplex PCR, the repertoire was profiled, and TCRdb retains in-frame clones only, with some absent. That table furnishes V, J and clone size, whereas the DNA furnished D and trimming. The sample contains about 95,000 clones, about 84% of which appear only once. Germline V gene sequence: CDR1 MNHEY, CDR2 SMNVEV (reference sequence). V lost 4 bases, J lost 11 bases, and 10 bases stayed unmatched. CDR3 length: 13 residues. The TCR originated in a human donor in a cohort sampled during active COVID-19. The rearrangement uses TRBV27 and TRBJ2-5; 7 nucleotides agree with TRBD2. The source material was peripheral blood. The CDR3 here is CASSWRESTYQYF. The CDR3 DNA reads as TGTGCCAGCAGTTGGCGGGAGAGTACTTATCAGTACTTC.